The next 29 T cell receptor beta chains were all read from a single sample in a study of siplizumab effects on memory and regulatory T cells. Only in-frame clones appear in the TCRdb table, and some are missing; sequencing was by immunoSEQ multiplex PCR. The data show some 88,000 clones, 90% seen once. The sample was CD4+ T cells sorted from blood. These receptors were collected from a human donor in good health.

The chain links TRBV25-1 to TRBJ2-1, with TRBD1 matching over 7 bases. The J segment lost 4 bases and the V segment lost 4 bases, leaving 10 bases of the junction unmatched. The CDR3 contains 16 residues. Germline CDR1 MGHDK, CDR2 SYGVNS. CDR3 sequence (DNA): TGTGCCAGCAGTGCGGTGAGGGGGCCCTCTTACAATGAGCAGTTCTTC. As protein: CASSAVRGPSYNEQFF.

The chain uses TRBV9 and TRBJ1-1; D possibly corresponds to TRBD1 (5 bases). CDR3 length: 14 residues. The V and J ends lost 0 bases and 3 bases respectively, with 9 bases between them. Germline V lookup: CDR1 SGDLS, CDR2 YYNGEE. CDR3 loop: CASSVESGHTEAFF. As DNA, the CDR3 is TGTGCCAGCAGCGTAGAGTCAGGGCACACTGAAGCTTTCTTT.

The V call is TRBV11-2, the J call TRBJ2-1, with 8 bases that match TRBD2. Germline V gene sequence: CDR1 SGHAT, CDR2 FQNNGV. V lost 5 bases, J lost 8 bases, and 11 bases stayed unmatched. This CDR3 contains 15 residues. The chain's CDR3 is CASSPGLAGGDEQFF. The DNA for the CDR3 is TGTGCCAGCAGCCCAGGACTAGCCGGGGGGGATGAGCAGTTCTTC.

This clone occurred once. V is TRBV30 and J is TRBJ1-1, with D maybe TRBD1 (5 bases). The V gene lost 7 bases and the J gene lost 5 bases, with 17 bases spanning the gap. CDR3 length: 13 residues. From germline, CDR1 is GTSNPN and CDR2 SVGIG (reference sequence). The CDR3: CASQSGGETEAFF. CDR3 in DNA: TGTGCCTCCCAATCGGGGGGGGAGACTGAAGCTTTCTTT.

This chain uses TRBV15 with TRBJ2-3, with 11 nucleotides matching TRBD2. This CDR3 region has 15 residues. Germline V gene lookup returns CDR1 LNHNV and CDR2 YYDKDF (reference sequence). Unmatched junction bases numbered 5, after V lost 6 bases and J lost 3 bases. This CDR3 reads CATSASSGRTDTQYF. As DNA, the CDR3 is TGTGCCACCAGTGCGTCTAGCGGGAGGACAGATACGCAGTATTTT.

This rearrangement joins TRBV5-6 to TRBJ2-7, with a possible D match to TRBD2 (7 bases). The CDR3 runs 15 residues. The germline V and J ends were trimmed by 4 bases and 5 bases, with 19 bases remaining between them. Germline values: CDR1 SGHDT, CDR2 YYEEEE. DNA of the CDR3: TGTGCCAGCAGCCCGGGGGGCACCGCGAGCCACGAGCAGTACTTC. Its translation is CASSPGGTASHEQYF. The full variable domain, with the rest looked up from reference TRBV5-6 and TRBJ2-7, is DAGVTQSPTHLIKTRGQQVTLRCSPKSGHDTVSWYQQALGQGPQFIFQYYEEEERQRGNFPDRFSGHQFPNYSSELNVNALLLGDSALYLCASSPGGTASHEQYFGPGTRLTVT.

This chain uses TRBV7-2 with TRBJ2-7; D is undetermined. V was trimmed by 5 bases and J by 0 bases, leaving 5 bases between them. The CDR3 contains 12 residues. Germline V gene sequence: CDR1 SGHTA, CDR2 FQGNSA. CDR3 sequence: CASSVLSYEQYF. CDR3 nucleotide sequence: TGTGCCAGCAGCGTCCTCTCCTACGAGCAGTACTTC.

This chain connects TRBV20-1 to TRBJ1-1; D remains unclear. V lost 0 bases and J lost 5, with 4 bases in between. This CDR3 contains 11 residues. CDR1 and CDR2 from the germline V gene are DFQATT and SNEGSKA (reference sequence). The CDR3 reads CSARDSTEAFF. For the CDR3, the DNA is TGCAGTGCTAGAGATTCAACTGAAGCTTTCTTT.

The rearrangement uses TRBV5-1 and TRBJ2-4; 8 nucleotides match TRBD1. With V trimmed by 5 bases and J by 2 bases, 3 bases remained unmatched. The CDR3 covers 14 residues. Germline loops: CDR1 SGHRS, CDR2 YFSETQ. The CDR3: CASRPGGTKNIQYF. CDR3 nucleotide sequence: TGCGCCAGCAGGCCAGGGGGCACCAAAAACATTCAGTACTTC.

The rearrangement uses TRBV14 and TRBJ1-2, with D possibly matching TRBD1 (6 bases). The germline V gene has CDR1 SGHDN and CDR2 FVKESK. The CDR3 consists of 14 residues. V dropped 3 bases and J dropped 5 bases, with 13 bases sitting between them. The CDR3 coding sequence is TGTGCCAGCAGCCAGATCGGGACACCGTATGGCTACACCTTC. This codes for CASSQIGTPYGYTF.

This clone was counted between two and nine times. This chain connects TRBV5-6 to TRBJ1-5; D gene ambiguous. CDR1 and CDR2 (germline): SGHDT, YYEEEE. The CDR3 totals 14 residues. V was clipped by 4 bases and J by 3 bases, with 11 bases between them. The CDR3 DNA sequence: TGTGCCAGCAGCAATGGACGGAACAATCAGCCCCAGCATTTT. Protein product: CASSNGRNNQPQHF.

The V and J genes are TRBV30 and TRBJ2-7; the D is unclear. V lost 4 bases to trimming and J lost 6 bases, with 16 bases between them. Germline assignment: CDR1 GTSNPN and CDR2 SVGIG (reference sequence). The CDR3 consists of 13 residues. Written as DNA, the CDR3 is TGTGCCTGGACACACAGCCCCATTGGCGAGCAGTACTTC. This sequence encodes CAWTHSPIGEQYF.

The genes are TRBV21-1 and TRBJ2-4; TRBD2, the table's D call, lacks a check against the DNA. TRBV21-1 is described as a pseudogene. The CDR3 extends over 20 amino acids. The CDR3 region is CASSPRRVAGAPHAKNIQYF. DNA of the CDR3: TGTGCCAGCAGCCCCCGGAGGGTAGCGGGAGCTCCGCACGCCAAAAACATTCAGTACTTC.

The chain is built from TRBV28 and TRBJ2-1; 10 bases line up with TRBD2. The CDR3 spans 16 residues. The junction had 8 bases not matched to a gene; V was cut back by 5 bases and J by 4 bases. Germline CDR1 MDHEN, CDR2 SYDVKM. The CDR3 region has the DNA TGTGCCAGCAGTCCGTGGACTAGCGGCGGTTACAATGAGCAGTTCTTC. It codes for CASSPWTSGGYNEQFF.

The chain uses TRBV7-9 and TRBJ1-3; D gene uncertain. The V gene's germline CDR1 is SEHNR and CDR2 FQNEAQ (reference sequence). V gave up 5 bases and J gave up 4 bases, with 6 bases separating them. This CDR3 comprises 12 residues. CDR3 DNA: TGTGCCAGCAGCAACCCGGGAAACACCATATATTTT. This codes for CASSNPGNTIYF.

The J gene is TRBJ2-5, the V gene TRBV2; D remains unclear. V lost 4 bases and J 2 bases, leaving 11 bases between the germline ends. The CDR3 is 14 residues long. Per the germline V gene, CDR1 is SNHLY and CDR2 is FYNNEI. DNA of the CDR3: TGTGCCAGCAGTGGCGTATGGGCGCAAGAGACCCAGTACTTC. It yields the protein CASSGVWAQETQYF.

This chain links TRBV18 with TRBJ2-3; TRBD1 aligns across 7 bases. Germline CDR1 is KGHSH and CDR2 is LQKENI. The V and J ends lost 4 bases and 4 bases, in that order; junction bases with no gene match: 8. There are 15 residues in the CDR3. The CDR3 nucleotides are TGTGCCAGCTCACGTTCCCGGGACAGCGCAGATACGCAGTATTTT. Translation gives CASSRSRDSADTQYF.

The J gene is TRBJ2-7, the V gene TRBV30, with D tentatively TRBD2 (6 bases). The germline V gene has CDR1 GTSNPN and CDR2 SVGIG (reference sequence). The CDR3 is 16 amino acids. Trimming stripped 4 bases from V and 2 bases from J, with 21 bases between. The CDR3 reads CAWNRQYGGGPYEQYF. The DNA for the CDR3 is TGTGCCTGGAATCGACAGTACGGGGGTGGCCCCTACGAGCAGTACTTC.

The rearrangement joins TRBV11-3 to TRBJ1-2, with D perhaps matching TRBD1 (6 bases). The germline gives CDR1 SGHNT, CDR2 YENEEA. V lost 4 bases to trimming and J lost 4 bases, with 16 bases between them. The length of the CDR3 is 15 residues. The CDR3 loop reads CASSSGAGWAYGYTF. CDR3 nucleotide sequence: TGTGCCAGCAGCTCGGGGGCAGGGTGGGCCTATGGCTACACCTTC.

The gene calls are TRBV6-4 and TRBJ2-1; 10 nucleotides match TRBD2. Germline CDR1 reads MRHNA; CDR2 reads SNTAGT. The trim removed 0 bases at V and 9 bases at J, leaving 5 bases unmatched. This CDR3 region has 15 residues. CDR3 DNA sequence: TGTGCCAGCAGTGACTCAGGGGGGACTAGCGTTGAGCAGTTCTTC. Its translation is CASSDSGGTSVEQFF.

V and J are TRBV5-1 and TRBJ2-3, with TRBD2 matching 13 bases. Germline CDR1 is SGHRS and CDR2 is YFSETQ. V shed 4 bases and J 5 bases; nucleotides not matched to a gene: 19. The CDR3 is 20 amino acids. The CDR3 DNA is TGCGCCAGCAGCCGGAGTGGGTTGGATAGACTAGCGGGAGGAGGAGATACGCAGTATTTT. It is translated as CASSRSGLDRLAGGGDTQYF.

This chain links TRBV10-3 with TRBJ2-3; 8 bases agree with TRBD2. The CDR3 runs 14 residues. With 4 bases clipped from V and 6 bases from J, the junction kept 6 bases outside the gene matches. Germline CDR1 reads ENHRY; CDR2 reads SYGVKD. The chain's CDR3 is CAISAGGRVDTQYF. The CDR3 bases are TGTGCCATCAGTGCGGGAGGGCGGGTTGATACGCAGTATTTT.

This rearrangement joins TRBV30 to TRBJ1-4; no reliable D call. The ends were cut back, 5 bases at V and 8 bases at J, with 15 bases in the middle. There are 13 residues in the CDR3. Looked up from germline, CDR1 is GTSNPN and CDR2 is SVGIG (reference sequence). The chain's CDR3 is CAWAPGVREKLFF. The CDR3 nucleotides read TGTGCCTGGGCGCCCGGGGTAAGAGAAAAACTGTTTTTT. Combining the CDR3 with reference TRBV30 and TRBJ1-4 gives the whole variable domain SQTIHQWPATLVQPVGSPLSLECTVEGTSNPNLYWYRQAAGRGLQLLFYSVGIGQISSEVPQNLSASRPQDRQFILSSKKLLLSDSGFYLCAWAPGVREKLFFGSGTQLSVL.

This chain links TRBV5-1 with TRBJ2-3, with 9 bases identical to TRBD2. V lost 3 bases to trimming and J lost 0 bases; unmatched junction nucleotides: 5. The germline CDR1 and CDR2 sequences are SGHRS and YFSETQ. There are 16 residues in the CDR3. This CDR3 reads CASSSLAGASTDTQYF. Written as DNA, the CDR3 is TGCGCCAGCAGCTCATTAGCGGGGGCTAGCACAGATACGCAGTATTTT.

The V and J genes are TRBV28 and TRBJ2-5; possibly TRBD2 for D (5 bases). CDR3 size: 14 residues. Germline loops: CDR1 MDHEN, CDR2 SYDVKM. The V gene lost 5 bases and the J gene lost 6 bases, with 16 bases spanning the gap. The CDR3 sequence: CASSPPTTGKTQYF. In nucleotides, the CDR3 is TGTGCCAGCAGTCCCCCGACCACCGGGAAGACCCAGTACTTC.

V and J are TRBV7-9 and TRBJ2-7; D might be TRBD1 or TRBD2, each matching 5 bases. Trimming removed 3 bases from V and 2 bases from J, with 17 bases in between. CDR1 SEHNR and CDR2 FQNEAQ come from the germline V gene (reference sequence). This CDR3 is 16 amino acids long. This chain's CDR3 is CASSLIGSGPAYEQYF. As DNA, the CDR3 is TGTGCCAGCAGCTTGATAGGATCGGGGCCCGCCTACGAGCAGTACTTC.

This rearrangement joins TRBV6-6 to TRBJ1-1, with D perhaps TRBD1 (5 bases). The CDR3 is 15 residues long. With 0 bases removed from V and 4 bases from J, the gap between germline ends came to 12 bases. Germline CDR1 MNHNY, CDR2 SVGAGI (reference sequence). The CDR3 coding sequence is TGTGCCAGCAGTTACTCGGGTGGTAGGGGCACTGAAGCTTTCTTT. This encodes CASSYSGGRGTEAFF.

The V gene is TRBV7-3, the J gene TRBJ2-7; D possibly matches TRBD1 or TRBD2 (5 bases each). CDR3 length: 14 residues. Germline CDR1 SGHTA, CDR2 FQGTGA. Trimming pared 2 bases from V and 3 bases from J, leaving 11 bases between. The CDR3 sequence: CASSLFPGLYEQYF. The DNA for the CDR3 is TGTGCCAGCAGCTTATTCCCGGGGCTCTACGAGCAGTACTTC.

This clone was picked up one time. The chain has TRBV10-3 and TRBJ2-2; D not certain. The V end was cut by 6 bases, the J end by 0 bases, with 2 bases between. The CDR3 extends over 12 amino acids. Looked up from germline, CDR1 is ENHRY and CDR2 is SYGVKD. The CDR3 reads CAIRANTGELFF. The CDR3 nucleotides are TGTGCCATCAGGGCGAACACCGGGGAGCTGTTTTTT.